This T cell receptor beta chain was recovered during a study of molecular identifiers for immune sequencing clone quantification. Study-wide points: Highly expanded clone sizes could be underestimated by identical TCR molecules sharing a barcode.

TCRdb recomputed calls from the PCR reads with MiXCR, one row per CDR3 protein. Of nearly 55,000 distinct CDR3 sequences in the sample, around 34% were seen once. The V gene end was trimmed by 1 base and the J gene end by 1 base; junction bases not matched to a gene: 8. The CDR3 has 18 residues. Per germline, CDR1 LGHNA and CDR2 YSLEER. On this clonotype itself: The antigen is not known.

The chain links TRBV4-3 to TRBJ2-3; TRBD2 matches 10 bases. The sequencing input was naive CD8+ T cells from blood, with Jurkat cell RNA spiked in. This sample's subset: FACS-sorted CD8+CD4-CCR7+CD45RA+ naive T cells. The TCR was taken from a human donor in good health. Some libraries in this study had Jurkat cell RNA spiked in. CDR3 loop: CASSQVGPSGSGTDTQYF. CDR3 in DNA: TGCGCCAGCAGCCAAGTAGGGCCTAGCGGGAGTGGCACAGATACGCAGTATTTT.